This T cell receptor beta chain is from a study of blood T cell repertoires in COVID-19. Study at large: Nucleic acid was either cDNA or gDNA, and it came from T cells, B-cell-depleted T cells, or PBMCs.

In the original analysis: It was from reference gene primer amplification that nucleated cell counts were estimated. The table came from immunoSEQ multiplex PCR; TCRdb's copy has only in-frame clones and leaves some out. That table furnishes V, J and clone size, whereas the DNA furnished D and trimming. The data contain tens of thousands of clones, roughly 80% of them singletons. This receptor was taken from a man aged 50 to 60 with active COVID-19. Source material: peripheral blood.

The CDR3 spells CASSLFYSGVGDTQYF. In DNA form, the CDR3 reads TGTGCCAGCAGTTTATTCTATAGCGGGGTGGGAGATACGCAGTATTTT. The V and J genes are TRBV27 and TRBJ2-3; 8 bases are a match to TRBD2. CDR3 size: 16 residues. Germline CDR1 and CDR2: MNHEY and SMNVEV (reference sequence). V lost 1 base, J lost 5 bases, and 8 bases stayed unmatched.